This entry is about one T cell receptor (beta chain). Its antigen remains unidentified. The CDR3 runs 15 residues. Trimming removed 6 bases from V and 2 bases from J; junction bases left unmatched: 5. Germline CDR1 reads MNHEY; CDR2 reads SVGAGI. These data are taken from a study of Tregs in tolerant kidney transplant recipients. About the study: Sorted recipient Tregs were expanded on donor B cells with IL-2, restimulated day 11. Recipient cells were told from donor cells by antibody staining.

General observations from the study: Biological reproducibility was not directly addressed in this study.

Sequencing was performed with immunoSEQ multiplex PCR; in TCRdb, only in-frame clones are kept and a portion is missing. Seen here are more than 1,400 clones, around 43% observed once, and the top ten hold 25% to 30%. What was sequenced was Tregs from blood grown in culture. This sequence joins TRBV6-5 and TRBJ1-5; 9 bases line up with TRBD1. This clonotype was sampled from a human donor in good health. CDR3 protein: CASSWTGVGNQPQHF. The CDR3 bases are TGTGCCAGCAGCTGGACAGGGGTGGGCAATCAGCCCCAGCATTTT.